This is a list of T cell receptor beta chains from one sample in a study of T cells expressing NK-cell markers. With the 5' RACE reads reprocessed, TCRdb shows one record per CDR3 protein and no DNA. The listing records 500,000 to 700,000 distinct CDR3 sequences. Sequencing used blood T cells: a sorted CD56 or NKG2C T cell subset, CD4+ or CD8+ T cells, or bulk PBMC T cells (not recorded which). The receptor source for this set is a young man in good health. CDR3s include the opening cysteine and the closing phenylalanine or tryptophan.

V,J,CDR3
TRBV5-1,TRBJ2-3,CASSLAPGRTAVTDTQYF
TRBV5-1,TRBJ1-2,CASSLGTVAINYGYTF
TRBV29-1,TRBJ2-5,CSVGPAVEETQYF
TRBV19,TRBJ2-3,CASKVQGLAVPDTQYF
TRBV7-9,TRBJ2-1,CASSFARTSGSNEQFF
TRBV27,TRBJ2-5,CASSSLSAGSYQETQYF
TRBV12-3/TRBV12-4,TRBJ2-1,CASTRLEGPYNEQFF
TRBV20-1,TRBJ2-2,CSAREKRGLFF
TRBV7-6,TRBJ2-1,CASSSARASYNEQFF
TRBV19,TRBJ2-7,CASSIIGSGEFEQYF